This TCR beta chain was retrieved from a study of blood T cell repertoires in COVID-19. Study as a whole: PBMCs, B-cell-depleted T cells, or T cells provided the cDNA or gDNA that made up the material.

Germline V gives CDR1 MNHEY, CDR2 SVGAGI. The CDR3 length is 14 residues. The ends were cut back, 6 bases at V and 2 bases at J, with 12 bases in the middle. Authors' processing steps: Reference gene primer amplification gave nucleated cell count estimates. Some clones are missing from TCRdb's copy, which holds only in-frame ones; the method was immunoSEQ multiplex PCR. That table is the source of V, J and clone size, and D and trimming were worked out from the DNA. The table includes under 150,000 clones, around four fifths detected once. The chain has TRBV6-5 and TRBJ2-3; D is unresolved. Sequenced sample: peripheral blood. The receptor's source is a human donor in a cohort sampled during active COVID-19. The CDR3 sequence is CASRGQHFTDTQYF. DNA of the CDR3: TGTGCCAGCAGGGGCCAGCATTTCACAGATACGCAGTATTTT.